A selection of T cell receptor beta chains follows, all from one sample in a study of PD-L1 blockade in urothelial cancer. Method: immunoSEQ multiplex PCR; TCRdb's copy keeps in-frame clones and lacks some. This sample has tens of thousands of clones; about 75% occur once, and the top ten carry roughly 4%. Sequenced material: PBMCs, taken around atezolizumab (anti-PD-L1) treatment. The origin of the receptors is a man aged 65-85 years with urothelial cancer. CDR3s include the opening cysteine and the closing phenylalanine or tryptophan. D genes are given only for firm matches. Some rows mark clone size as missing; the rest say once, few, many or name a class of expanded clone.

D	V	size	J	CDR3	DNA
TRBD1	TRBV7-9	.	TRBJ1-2	CASSLPGQGAFYGYTF	TGTGCCAGCAGCTTACCGGGACAGGGGGCTTTTTATGGCTACACCTTC
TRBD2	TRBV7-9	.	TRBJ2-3	CASSLGLGGGTTDTQYF	TGTGCCAGCAGCTTAGGCCTGGGCGGGGGGACCACAGATACGCAGTATTTT
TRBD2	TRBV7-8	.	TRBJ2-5	CASSLWREIKETQYF	TGTGCCAGCAGCTTATGGCGGGAGATAAAAGAGACCCAGTACTTC
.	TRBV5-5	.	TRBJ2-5	CASNRVLWETQYF	TGTGCCAGCAACAGGGTCTTATGGGAGACCCAGTACTTC
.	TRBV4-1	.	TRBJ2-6	CASSQGSSGANVLTF	TGCGCCAGCAGCCAAGGGAGCTCTGGGGCCAACGTCCTGACTTTC
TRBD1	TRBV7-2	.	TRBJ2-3	CASSLNPTGSSTDTQYF	TGTGCCAGCAGCTTAAACCCGACAGGGTCTAGCACAGATACGCAGTATTTT
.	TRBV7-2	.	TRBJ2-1	CASSATIYNEQFF	TGTGCCAGCAGCGCGACTATCTACAATGAGCAGTTCTTC
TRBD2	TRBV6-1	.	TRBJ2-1	CASQELADPYNEQFF	TGTGCCAGCCAGGAGCTAGCGGATCCCTACAATGAGCAGTTCTTC
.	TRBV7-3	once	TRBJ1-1	CASSSSLNTEAFF	TGTGCCAGCAGTAGCTCTTTGAACACTGAAGCTTTCTTT
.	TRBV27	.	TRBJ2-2	CASSLYTGLTGELFF	TGTGCCAGCAGTTTGTACACAGGGCTCACCGGGGAGCTGTTTTTT
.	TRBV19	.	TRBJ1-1	CASTSMESTEAFF	TGTGCCAGTACCTCGATGGAGAGCACTGAAGCTTTCTTT